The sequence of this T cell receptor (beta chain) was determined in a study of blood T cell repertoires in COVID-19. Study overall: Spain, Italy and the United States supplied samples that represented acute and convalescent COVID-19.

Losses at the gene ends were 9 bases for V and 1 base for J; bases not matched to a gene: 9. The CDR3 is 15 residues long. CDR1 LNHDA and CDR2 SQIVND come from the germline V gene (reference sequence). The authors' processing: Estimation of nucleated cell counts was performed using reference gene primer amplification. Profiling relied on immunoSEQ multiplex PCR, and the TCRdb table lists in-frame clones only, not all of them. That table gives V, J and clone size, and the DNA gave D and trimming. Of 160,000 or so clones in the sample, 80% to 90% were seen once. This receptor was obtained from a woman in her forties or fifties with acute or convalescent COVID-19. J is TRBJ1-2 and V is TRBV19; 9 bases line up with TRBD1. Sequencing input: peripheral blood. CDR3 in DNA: TGTGCCAGCGCTCCGGGACAGGGTTTTAACTATGGCTACACCTTC. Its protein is CASAPGQGFNYGYTF.